This T cell receptor (beta chain) was profiled in a study of cytomegalovirus exposure and HLA in healthy donors. CDR3 length: 12 amino acids. Germline V gives CDR1 SGHTA, CDR2 FQGNSA. Trimming removed 3 bases from V and 4 bases from J, with 3 bases in between. The PCR used 60 Vbeta and 13 Jbeta primers. Clones were sequenced by immunoSEQ multiplex PCR, and TCRdb holds only the in-frame ones, with some missing. The repertoire includes over 100,000 clones, 65% to 80% of them detected once, and around 5% sits in the top ten. The chain combines TRBV7-2 with TRBJ2-2; no firm D call. Sequenced input: PBMCs. The clonotype was recovered from a young man in good health and CMV-seropositive. CDR3 sequence reads: CASSFSTGELFF. Here the CDR3 DNA reads TGTGCCAGCAGCTTCTCCACCGGGGAGCTGTTTTTT.